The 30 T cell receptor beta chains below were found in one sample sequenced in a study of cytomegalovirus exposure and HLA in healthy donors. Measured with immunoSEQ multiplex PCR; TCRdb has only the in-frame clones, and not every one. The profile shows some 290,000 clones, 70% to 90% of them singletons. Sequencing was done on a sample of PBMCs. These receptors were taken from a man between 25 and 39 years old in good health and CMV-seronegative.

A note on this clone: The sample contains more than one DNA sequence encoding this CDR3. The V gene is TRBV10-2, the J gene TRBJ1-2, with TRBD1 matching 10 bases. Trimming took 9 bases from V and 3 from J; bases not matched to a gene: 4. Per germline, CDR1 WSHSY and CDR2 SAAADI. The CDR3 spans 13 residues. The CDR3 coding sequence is TGCGCCAGTACCGGGACAGGGGACTATGGCTACACCTTC. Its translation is CASTGTGDYGYTF.

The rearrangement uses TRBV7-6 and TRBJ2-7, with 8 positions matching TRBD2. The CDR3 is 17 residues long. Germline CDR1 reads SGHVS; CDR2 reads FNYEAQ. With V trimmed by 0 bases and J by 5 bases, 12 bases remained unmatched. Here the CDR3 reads CASSLAPKRGQRDEQYF. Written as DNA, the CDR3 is TGTGCCAGCAGCTTAGCCCCAAAGCGGGGGCAACGTGACGAGCAGTACTTC.

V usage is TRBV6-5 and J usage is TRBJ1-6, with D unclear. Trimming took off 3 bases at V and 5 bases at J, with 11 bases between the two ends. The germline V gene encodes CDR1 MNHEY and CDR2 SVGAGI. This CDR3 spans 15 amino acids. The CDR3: CASSYTRKDNSPLHF. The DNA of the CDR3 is TGTGCCAGCAGTTATACCAGGAAGGATAATTCACCCCTCCACTTT.

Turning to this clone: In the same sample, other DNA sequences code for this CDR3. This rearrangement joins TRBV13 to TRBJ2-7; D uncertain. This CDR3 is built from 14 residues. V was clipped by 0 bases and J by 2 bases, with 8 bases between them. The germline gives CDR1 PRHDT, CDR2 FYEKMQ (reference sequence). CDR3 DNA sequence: TGTGCCAGCAGCTTAGGGCCAGTCACCTACGAGCAGTACTTC. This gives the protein CASSLGPVTYEQYF.

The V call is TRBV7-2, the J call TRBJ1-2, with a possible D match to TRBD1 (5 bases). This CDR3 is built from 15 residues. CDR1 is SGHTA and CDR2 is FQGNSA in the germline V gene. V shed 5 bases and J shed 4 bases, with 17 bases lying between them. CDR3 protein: CASSPSGGVPYGYTF. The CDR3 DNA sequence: TGTGCCAGCAGCCCAAGTGGGGGGGTCCCCTATGGCTACACCTTC.

The CDR3 coding sequence is TGCGCCAGCAGCCAAGATATGCTTGGGACAGGGGCCCGGGATGGGCAGCCCCAGCATTTT. It translates to CASSQDMLGTGARDGQPQHF. This chain joins TRBV4-1 and TRBJ1-5; 10 nucleotides match TRBD1. Germline lookup yields CDR1 MGHRA and CDR2 YSYEKL. The V and J ends lost 0 bases and 7 bases, in that order; junction bases with no gene match: 18. The length of the CDR3 is 20 residues.

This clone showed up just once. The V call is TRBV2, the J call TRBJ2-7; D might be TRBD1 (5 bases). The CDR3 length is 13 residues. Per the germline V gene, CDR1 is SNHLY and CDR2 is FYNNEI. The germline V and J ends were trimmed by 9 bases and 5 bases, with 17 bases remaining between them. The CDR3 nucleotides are TGTGCCAGTGATACCAGGGTGAGGAACGAGCAGTACTTC. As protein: CASDTRVRNEQYF. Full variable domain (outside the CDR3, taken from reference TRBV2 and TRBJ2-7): EPEVTQTPSHQVTQMGQEVILRCVPISNHLYFYWYRQILGQKVEFLVSFYNNEISEKSEIFDDQFSVERPDGSNFTLKIRSTKLEDSAMYFCASDTRVRNEQYFGPGTRLTVT.

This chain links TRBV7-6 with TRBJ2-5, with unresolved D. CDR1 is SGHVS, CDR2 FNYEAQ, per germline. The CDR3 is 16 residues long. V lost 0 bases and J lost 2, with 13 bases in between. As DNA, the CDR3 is TGTGCCAGCAGCTTAGCGTTCGGTACAGAACAAGAGACCCAGTACTTC. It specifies CASSLAFGTEQETQYF.

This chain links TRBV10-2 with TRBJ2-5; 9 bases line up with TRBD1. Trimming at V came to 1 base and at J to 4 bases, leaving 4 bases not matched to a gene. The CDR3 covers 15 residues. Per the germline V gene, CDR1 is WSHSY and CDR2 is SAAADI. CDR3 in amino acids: CASSELQGAGETQYF. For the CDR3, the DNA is TGCGCCAGCAGTGAGTTACAGGGGGCGGGAGAGACCCAGTACTTC.

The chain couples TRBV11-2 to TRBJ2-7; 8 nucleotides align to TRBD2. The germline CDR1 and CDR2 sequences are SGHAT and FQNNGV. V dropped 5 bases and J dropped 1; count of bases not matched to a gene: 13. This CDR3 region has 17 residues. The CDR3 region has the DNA TGTGCCAGCAGCCCCCCGGGAGGGGGGGCAGAGTCCTACGAGCAGTACTTC. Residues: CASSPPGGGAESYEQYF.

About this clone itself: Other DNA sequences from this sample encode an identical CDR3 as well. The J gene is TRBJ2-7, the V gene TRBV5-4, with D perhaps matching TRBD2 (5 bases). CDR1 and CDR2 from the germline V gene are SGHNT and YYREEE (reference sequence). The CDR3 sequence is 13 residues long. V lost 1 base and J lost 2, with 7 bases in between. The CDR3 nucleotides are TGTGCCAGCAGCTTGCGGGGTACCTACGAGCAGTACTTC. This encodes CASSLRGTYEQYF.

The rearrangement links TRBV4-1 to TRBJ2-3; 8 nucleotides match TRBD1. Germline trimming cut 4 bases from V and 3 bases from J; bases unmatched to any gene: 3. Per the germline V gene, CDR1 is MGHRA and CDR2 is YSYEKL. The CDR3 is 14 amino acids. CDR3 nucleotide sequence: TGCGCCAGCAGCCGGAGACAGGGGACAGATACGCAGTATTTT. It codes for CASSRRQGTDTQYF.

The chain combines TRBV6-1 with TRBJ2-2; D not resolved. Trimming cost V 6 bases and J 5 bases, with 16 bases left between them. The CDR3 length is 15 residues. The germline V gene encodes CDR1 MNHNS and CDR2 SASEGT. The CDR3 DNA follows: TGTGCCAGCAGCGCCGGGTTGGTGAGAACCGGGGAGCTGTTTTTT. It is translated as CASSAGLVRTGELFF.

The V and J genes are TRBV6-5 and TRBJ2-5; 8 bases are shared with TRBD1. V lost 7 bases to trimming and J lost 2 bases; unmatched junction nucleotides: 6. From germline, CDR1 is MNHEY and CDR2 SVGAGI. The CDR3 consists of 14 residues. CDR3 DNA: TGTGCCAGCAAACCCGACAGGGGTCAAGAGACCCAGTACTTC. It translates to CASKPDRGQETQYF.

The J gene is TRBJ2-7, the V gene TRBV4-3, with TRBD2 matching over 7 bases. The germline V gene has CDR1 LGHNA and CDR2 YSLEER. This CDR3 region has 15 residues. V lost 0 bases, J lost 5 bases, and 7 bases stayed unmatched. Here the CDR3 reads CASSQEPGGGHEQYF. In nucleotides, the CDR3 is TGCGCCAGCAGCCAAGAACCGGGGGGAGGCCACGAGCAGTACTTC.

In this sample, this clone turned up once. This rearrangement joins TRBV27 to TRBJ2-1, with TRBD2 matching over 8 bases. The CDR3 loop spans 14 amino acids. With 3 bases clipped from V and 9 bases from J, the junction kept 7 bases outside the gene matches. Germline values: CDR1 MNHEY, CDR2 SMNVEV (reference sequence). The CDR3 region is CASSLFAGGSEQFF. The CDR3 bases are TGTGCCAGCAGTTTGTTTGCGGGGGGTAGTGAGCAGTTCTTC.

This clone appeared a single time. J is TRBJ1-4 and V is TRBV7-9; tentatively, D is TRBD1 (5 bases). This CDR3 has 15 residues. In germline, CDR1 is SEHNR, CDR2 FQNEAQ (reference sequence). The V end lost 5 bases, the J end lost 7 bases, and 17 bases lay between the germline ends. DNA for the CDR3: TGTGCCAGCAGCCCTACCGCACAGGCCGGTGAAAAACTGTTTTTT. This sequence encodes CASSPTAQAGEKLFF. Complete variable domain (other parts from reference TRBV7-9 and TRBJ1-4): DTGVSQNPRHKITKRGQNVTFRCDPISEHNRLYWYRQTLGQGPEFLTYFQNEAQLEKSRLLSDRFSAERPKGSFSTLEIQRTEQGDSAMYLCASSPTAQAGEKLFFGSGTQLSVL.

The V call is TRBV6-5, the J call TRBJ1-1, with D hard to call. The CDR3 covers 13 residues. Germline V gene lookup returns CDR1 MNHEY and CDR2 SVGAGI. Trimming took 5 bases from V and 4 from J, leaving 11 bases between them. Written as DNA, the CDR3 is TGTGCCAGCAGTCTCGGGGTTCGCACTGAAGCTTTCTTT. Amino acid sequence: CASSLGVRTEAFF.

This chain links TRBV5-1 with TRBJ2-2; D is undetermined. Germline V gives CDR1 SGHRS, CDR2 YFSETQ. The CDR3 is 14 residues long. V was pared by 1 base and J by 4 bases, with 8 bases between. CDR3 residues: CASSLSPSTGELFF. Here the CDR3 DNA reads TGCGCCAGCAGCTTGTCCCCGAGCACCGGGGAGCTGTTTTTT. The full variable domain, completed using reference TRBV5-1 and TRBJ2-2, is KAGVTQTPRYLIKTRGQQVTLSCSPISGHRSVSWYQQTPGQGLQFLFEYFSETQRNKGNFPGRFSGRQFSNSRSEMNVSTLELGDSALYLCASSLSPSTGELFFGEGSRLTVL.

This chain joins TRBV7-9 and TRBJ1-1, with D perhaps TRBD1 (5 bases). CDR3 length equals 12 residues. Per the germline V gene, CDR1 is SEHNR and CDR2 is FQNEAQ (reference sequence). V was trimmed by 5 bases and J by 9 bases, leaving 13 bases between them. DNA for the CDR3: TGTGCCAGCAGCCCCTCCAAGGACAAAGCTTTCTTT. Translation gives CASSPSKDKAFF.

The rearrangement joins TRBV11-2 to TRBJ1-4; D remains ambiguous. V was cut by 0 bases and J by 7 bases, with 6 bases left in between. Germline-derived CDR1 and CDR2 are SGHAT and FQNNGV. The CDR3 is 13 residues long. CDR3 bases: TGTGCCAGCAGCTTAGATCGGGGTGAAAAACTGTTTTTT. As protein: CASSLDRGEKLFF.

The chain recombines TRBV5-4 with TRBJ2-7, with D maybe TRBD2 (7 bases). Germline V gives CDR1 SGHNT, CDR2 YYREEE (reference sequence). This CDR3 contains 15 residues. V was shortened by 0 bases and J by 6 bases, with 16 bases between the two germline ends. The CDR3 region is CASSLGGGGRFEQYF. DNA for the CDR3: TGTGCCAGCAGCTTGGGAGGGGGGGGCAGGTTCGAGCAGTACTTC.

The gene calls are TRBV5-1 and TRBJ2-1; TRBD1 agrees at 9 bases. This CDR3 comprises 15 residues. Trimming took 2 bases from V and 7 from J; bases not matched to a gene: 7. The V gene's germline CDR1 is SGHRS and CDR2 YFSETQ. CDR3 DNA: TGCGCCAGCAGCTTTATCGGGACAGGGACGAATGAGCAGTTCTTC. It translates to CASSFIGTGTNEQFF.

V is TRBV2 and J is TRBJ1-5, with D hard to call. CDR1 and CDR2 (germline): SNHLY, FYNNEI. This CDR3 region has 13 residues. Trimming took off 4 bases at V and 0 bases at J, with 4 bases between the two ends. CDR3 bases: TGTGCCAGCAGTGCCTCTAGCAATCAGCCCCAGCATTTT. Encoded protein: CASSASSNQPQHF.

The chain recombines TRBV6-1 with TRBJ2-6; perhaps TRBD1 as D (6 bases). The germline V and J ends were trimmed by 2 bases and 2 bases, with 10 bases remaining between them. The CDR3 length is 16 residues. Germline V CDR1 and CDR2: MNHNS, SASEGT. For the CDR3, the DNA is TGTGCCAGCAGTGAATACAGGGTACCTGGGGCCAACGTCCTGACTTTC. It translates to CASSEYRVPGANVLTF.

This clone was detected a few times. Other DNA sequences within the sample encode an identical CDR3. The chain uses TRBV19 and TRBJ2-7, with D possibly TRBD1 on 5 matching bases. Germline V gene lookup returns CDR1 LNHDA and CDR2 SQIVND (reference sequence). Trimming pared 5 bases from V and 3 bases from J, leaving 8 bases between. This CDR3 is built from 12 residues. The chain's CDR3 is CASSLTGYEQYF. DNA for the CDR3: TGTGCCAGTAGTCTCACAGGCTACGAGCAGTACTTC. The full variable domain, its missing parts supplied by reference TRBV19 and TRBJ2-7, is DGGITQSPKYLFRKEGQNVTLSCEQNLNHDAMYWYRQDPGQGLRLIYYSQIVNDFQKGDIAEGYSVSREKKESFPLTVTSAQKNPTAFYLCASSLTGYEQYFGPGTRLTVT.

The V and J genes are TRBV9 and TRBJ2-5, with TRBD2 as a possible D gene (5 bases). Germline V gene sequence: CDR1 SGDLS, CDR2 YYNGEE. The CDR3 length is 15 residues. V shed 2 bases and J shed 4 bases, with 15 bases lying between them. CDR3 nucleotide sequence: TGTGCCAGCAGCGTTGGTTCCGGGAAGGGAGAGACCCAGTACTTC. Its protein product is CASSVGSGKGETQYF.

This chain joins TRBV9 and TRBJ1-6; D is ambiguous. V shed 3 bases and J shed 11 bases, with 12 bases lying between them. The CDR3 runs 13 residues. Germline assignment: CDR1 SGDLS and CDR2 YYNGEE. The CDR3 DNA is TGTGCCAGCAGCGCGGAGAATTTGGCACCCCTCCACTTT. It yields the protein CASSAENLAPLHF.

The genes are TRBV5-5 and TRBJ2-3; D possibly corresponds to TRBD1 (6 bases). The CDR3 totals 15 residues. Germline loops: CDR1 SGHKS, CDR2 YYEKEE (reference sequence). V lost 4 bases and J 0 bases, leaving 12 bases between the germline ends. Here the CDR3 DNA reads TGTGCCAGCAGCACCGGGACAACTAGCACAGATACGCAGTATTTT. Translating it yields CASSTGTTSTDTQYF. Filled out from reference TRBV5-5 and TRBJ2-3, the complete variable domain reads DAGVTQSPTHLIKTRGQQVTLRCSPISGHKSVSWYQQVLGQGPQFIFQYYEKEERGRGNFPDRFSARQFPNYSSELNVNALLLGDSALYLCASSTGTTSTDTQYFGPGTRLTVL.

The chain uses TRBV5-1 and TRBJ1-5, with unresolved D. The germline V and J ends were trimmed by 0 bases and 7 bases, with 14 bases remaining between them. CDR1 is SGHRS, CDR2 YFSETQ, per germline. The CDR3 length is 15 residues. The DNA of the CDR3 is TGCGCCAGCAGCTTGGGTGGAGGGAATAGGCAGCCCCAGCATTTT. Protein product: CASSLGGGNRQPQHF.